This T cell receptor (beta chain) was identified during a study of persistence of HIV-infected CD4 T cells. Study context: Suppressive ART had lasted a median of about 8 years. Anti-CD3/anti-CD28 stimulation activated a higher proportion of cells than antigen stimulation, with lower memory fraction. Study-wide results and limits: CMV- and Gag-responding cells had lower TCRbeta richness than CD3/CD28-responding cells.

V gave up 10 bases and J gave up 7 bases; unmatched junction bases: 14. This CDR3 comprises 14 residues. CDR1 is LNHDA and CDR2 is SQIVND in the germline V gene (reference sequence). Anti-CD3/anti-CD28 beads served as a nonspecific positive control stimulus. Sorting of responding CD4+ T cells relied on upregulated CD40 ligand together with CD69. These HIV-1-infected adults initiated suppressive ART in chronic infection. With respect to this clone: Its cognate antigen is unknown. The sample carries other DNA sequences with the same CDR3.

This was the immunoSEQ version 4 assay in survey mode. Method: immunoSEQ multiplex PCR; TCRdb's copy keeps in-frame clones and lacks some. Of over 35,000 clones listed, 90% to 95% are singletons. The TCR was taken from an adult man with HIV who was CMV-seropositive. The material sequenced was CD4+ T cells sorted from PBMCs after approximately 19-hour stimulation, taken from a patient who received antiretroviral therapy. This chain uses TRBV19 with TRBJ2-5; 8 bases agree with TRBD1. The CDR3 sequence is CAISAGGSAGTQYF. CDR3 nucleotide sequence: TGTGCCATAAGCGCAGGGGGCTCCGCGGGGACCCAGTACTTC.